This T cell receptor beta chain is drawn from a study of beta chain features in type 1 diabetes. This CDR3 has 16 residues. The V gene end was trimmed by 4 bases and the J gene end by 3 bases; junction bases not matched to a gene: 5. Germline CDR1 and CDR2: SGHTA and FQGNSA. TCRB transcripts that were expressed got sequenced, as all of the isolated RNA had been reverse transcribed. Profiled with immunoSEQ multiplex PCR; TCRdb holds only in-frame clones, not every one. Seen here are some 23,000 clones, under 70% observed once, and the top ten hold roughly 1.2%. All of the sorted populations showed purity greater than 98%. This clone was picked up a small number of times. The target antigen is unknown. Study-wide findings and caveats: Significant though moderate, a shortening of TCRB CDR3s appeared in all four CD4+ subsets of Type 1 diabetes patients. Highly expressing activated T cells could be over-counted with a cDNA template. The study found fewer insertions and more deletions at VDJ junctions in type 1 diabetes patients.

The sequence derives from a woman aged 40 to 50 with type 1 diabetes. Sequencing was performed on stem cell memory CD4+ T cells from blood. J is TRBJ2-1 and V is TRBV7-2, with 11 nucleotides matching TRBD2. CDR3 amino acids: CASSSRTSGFYNEQFF. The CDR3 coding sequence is TGTGCCAGCAGCTCGCGGACTAGCGGGTTCTACAATGAGCAGTTCTTC.